This T cell receptor (beta chain) came from a study of cytomegalovirus exposure and HLA in healthy donors. Study context: Earlier work reported approximately 100 million unique TCR beta sequences from about 180 million T cells. Genotyping of under 500 donors showed that about 79% belonged to the Caucasian-associated ancestry cluster.

PCR amplification relied on 60 Vbeta primers (plus 13 Jbeta primers). Assay: immunoSEQ multiplex PCR; the TCRdb copy retains only in-frame clones and omits some. The sample shows some 200,000 clones, around 83% of them seen only once. The CDR3 sequence is 14 residues long. Unmatched junction bases numbered 10, after V lost 6 bases and J lost 7 bases. Per the germline V gene, CDR1 is SGHTA and CDR2 is FQGNSA. In regard to this clone: What it binds is not known.

Study results and limitations: Indistinguishable V segments such as TRBV6-2 and TRBV6-3 were excluded.

V gene TRBV7-2 combines with J gene TRBJ2-5; 8 nucleotides line up with TRBD2. The specimen was PBMCs. The TCR was taken from a girl aged 5-17 years in good health and CMV-seronegative. The chain's CDR3 is CASRAGGLWGTQYF. As DNA, the CDR3 is TGTGCCAGCAGGGCGGGGGGTCTTTGGGGGACCCAGTACTTC.